This T cell receptor (beta chain) was retrieved from a study of blood T cells in healthy people across ages. About this clonotype itself: Antigen: not known.

V shed 5 bases, J shed 8 bases, and the junction held 8 bases outside the gene matches. CDR3 length: 14 residues. The germline gives CDR1 MNHEY, CDR2 SMNVEV (reference sequence). With a J-beta primer mix and a sample-barcoded 5' primer, a second PCR ran about 7 to 11 cycles. A minimum of 2.5 million CDR3-containing paired-end reads was obtained for each sample. TCRdb recomputed calls from the 5' RACE reads with MiXCR, one row per CDR3 protein. The repertoire has more than 1,400,000 distinct CDR3 sequences, around 39% of them found once; the top ten carry 7% to 9%. Study conclusions and caveats: More naive CD4+ cells and higher diversity marked long-lived donors relative to aged donors. Conclusively comparing naive with antigen-experienced cells was impossible with unsorted PBMCs.

Per individual sample, total RNA of at least 6 micrograms was extracted. The chain has TRBV27 and TRBJ2-1, with TRBD2 matching over 8 bases. This sequence was found in a woman between 18 and 30 years old in good health. Sequencing input: blood. The chain's CDR3 is CASSLNSGNHEQFF. The DNA of the CDR3 is TGTGCCAGCAGTCTCAATAGCGGGAATCATGAGCAGTTCTTC.